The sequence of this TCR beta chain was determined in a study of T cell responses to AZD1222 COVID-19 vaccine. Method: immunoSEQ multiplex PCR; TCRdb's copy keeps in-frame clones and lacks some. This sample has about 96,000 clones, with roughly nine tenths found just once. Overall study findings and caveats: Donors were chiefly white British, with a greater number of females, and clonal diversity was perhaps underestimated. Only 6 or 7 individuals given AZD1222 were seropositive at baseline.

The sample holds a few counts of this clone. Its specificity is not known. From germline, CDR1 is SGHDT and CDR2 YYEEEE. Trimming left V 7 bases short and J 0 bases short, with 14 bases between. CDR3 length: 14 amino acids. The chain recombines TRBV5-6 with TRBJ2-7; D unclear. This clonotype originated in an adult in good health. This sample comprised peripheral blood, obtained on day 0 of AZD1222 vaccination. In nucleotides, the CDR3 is TGTGCCAGCCTACGGCTCGGCAGCTCCTACGAGCAGTACTTC. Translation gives CASLRLGSSYEQYF.